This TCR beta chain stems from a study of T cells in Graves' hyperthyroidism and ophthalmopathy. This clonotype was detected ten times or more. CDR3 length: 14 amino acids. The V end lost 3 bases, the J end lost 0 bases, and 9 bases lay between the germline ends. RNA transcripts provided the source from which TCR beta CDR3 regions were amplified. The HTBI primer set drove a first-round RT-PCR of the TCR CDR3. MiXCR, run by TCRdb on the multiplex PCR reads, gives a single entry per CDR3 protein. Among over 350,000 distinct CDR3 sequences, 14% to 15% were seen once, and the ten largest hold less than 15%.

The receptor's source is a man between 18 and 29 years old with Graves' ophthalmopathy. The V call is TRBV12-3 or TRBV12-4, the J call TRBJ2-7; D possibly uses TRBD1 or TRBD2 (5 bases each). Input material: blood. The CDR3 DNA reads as TGTGCCAGCAGTTTGTCCGGGGCCTCCTACGAGCAGTACTTC. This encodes CASSLSGASYEQYF.